What follows are 20 T cell receptor beta chains derived from one specimen sequenced in a study of blood T cell repertoires in COVID-19. Method: immunoSEQ multiplex PCR; TCRdb's copy keeps in-frame clones and lacks some. The data hold under 300,000 clones, with 70% to 90% observed a single time. Input material: peripheral blood. All receptors come from a woman aged 65 to 85 with acute or convalescent COVID-19.

The rearrangement joins TRBV6-5 to TRBJ2-3, with D perhaps matching TRBD1 (5 bases). This CDR3 has 15 amino acids. Germline V gene lookup returns CDR1 MNHEY and CDR2 SVGAGI. V gave up 6 bases and J gave up 0 bases, with 13 bases separating them. In DNA form, the CDR3 reads TGTGCCAGCAGACGCGGACAAACTAGCACAGATACGCAGTATTTT. It encodes CASRRGQTSTDTQYF.

This clone was detected a few times. The V call is TRBV6-5, the J call TRBJ2-7; 11 bases line up with TRBD2. V dropped 2 bases and J dropped 1; count of bases not matched to a gene: 4. CDR1 MNHEY and CDR2 SVGAGI come from the germline V gene. The CDR3 totals 16 residues. DNA for the CDR3: TGTGCCAGCAGTTACGGTTCTAGCGGGGGGTCCTACGAGCAGTACTTC. This sequence encodes CASSYGSSGGSYEQYF.

This clone has more than one count but fewer than ten. The V call is TRBV3-1 (or the pseudogene TRBV3-2), the J call TRBJ1-6; D unclear. The CDR3 is 15 residues long. The V gene's germline CDR1 is LGHDT and CDR2 YNNKEL (reference sequence). Trimming cost V 2 bases and J 7 bases, with 12 bases left between them. DNA for the CDR3: TGTGCCAGCAGCCAACTCTCGGGCGGGAATTCACCCCTCCACTTT. Its protein product is CASSQLSGGNSPLHF.

This clone was recorded only once. CDR3 sequence reads: CASSFRGVGGELFF. The CDR3 DNA reads TGTGCCAGCAGCTTTCGGGGGGTCGGCGGGGAGCTGTTTTTT. This sequence joins TRBV5-5 and TRBJ2-2; 7 positions match TRBD2. The length of the CDR3 is 14 residues. V shed 2 bases and J 7 bases; nucleotides not matched to a gene: 5. Germline CDR1 SGHKS, CDR2 YYEKEE (reference sequence).

The genes are TRBV4-2 and TRBJ1-1; TRBD1 might be the D (5 bases). This CDR3 spans 16 amino acids. Trimming took off 3 bases at V and 3 bases at J, with 17 bases between the two ends. CDR1 and CDR2 from the germline V gene are LGHNA and YNFKEQ. Here the CDR3 DNA reads TGTGCCAGCAGCCAGGGACGGACGGGAGAGGACACTGAAGCTTTCTTT. This codes for CASSQGRTGEDTEAFF.

This chain links TRBV27 with TRBJ1-1; D is perhaps TRBD1 (6 bases). Germline loops: CDR1 MNHEY, CDR2 SMNVEV (reference sequence). The CDR3 consists of 14 residues. Trimming removed 6 bases from V and 1 base from J, with 12 bases in between. CDR3 sequence (DNA): TGTGCCAGCAGATACGGACAGACGAACACTGAAGCTTTCTTT. This translates into CASRYGQTNTEAFF.

The rearrangement uses TRBV2 and TRBJ2-4; tentatively, D is TRBD2 (5 bases). The V end lost 4 bases, the J end lost 1 base, and 8 bases lay between the germline ends. CDR1 SNHLY and CDR2 FYNNEI come from the germline V gene. The CDR3 loop spans 14 amino acids. The CDR3 reads CASSASGAKNIQYF. DNA for the CDR3: TGTGCCAGCAGTGCATCGGGGGCCAAAAACATTCAGTACTTC.

The rearrangement uses TRBV3-1 (or the pseudogene TRBV3-2) and TRBJ1-1; tentative D call: TRBD1 (5 bases). The CDR3 length is 15 residues. V was clipped by 1 base and J by 5 bases, with 14 bases between them. Germline values: CDR1 LGHDT, CDR2 YNNKEL (reference sequence). The CDR3 here is CASSQAYRWGTEAFF. The DNA of the CDR3 is TGTGCCAGCAGCCAAGCCTACAGGTGGGGAACTGAAGCTTTCTTT.

The chain couples TRBV7-6 to TRBJ1-3; no firm D call. Germline V lookup: CDR1 SGHVS, CDR2 FNYEAQ. The CDR3 loop spans 17 amino acids. Trimming removed 5 bases at V and 3 bases at J, with 20 bases between. The DNA for the CDR3 is TGTGCCAGCAGCCCCCGCGTGGGGAGAGGGAATGGAAACACCATATATTTT. It translates to CASSPRVGRGNGNTIYF.

Regarding this clone: Other DNA sequences in this sample translate to the same CDR3. This chain uses TRBV3-1 (or the pseudogene TRBV3-2) with TRBJ1-2, with 9 nucleotides matching TRBD1. The CDR3 spans 14 residues. The germline gives CDR1 LGHDT, CDR2 YNNKEL (reference sequence). V lost 1 base and J lost 3; bases outside the gene matches: 0. The CDR3, as DNA: TGTGCCAGCAGCCAAGGGACAGGGGACTATGGCTACACCTTC. It yields the protein CASSQGTGDYGYTF.

The CDR3 sequence: CASSHTRGGYTF. The CDR3 region has the DNA TGTGCCAGCAGCCACACCCGAGGAGGCTACACCTTC. J is TRBJ1-2 and V is TRBV14; D remains unclear. The CDR3 has 12 residues. Germline V gene sequence: CDR1 SGHDN, CDR2 FVKESK. V was clipped by 3 bases and J by 8 bases, with 10 bases between them.

This chain joins TRBV10-1 and TRBJ2-2; D is perhaps TRBD1 (5 bases). CDR3 size: 13 residues. Trimming cost V 6 bases and J 6 bases, with 11 bases left between them. The germline V gene has CDR1 WNHNN and CDR2 SYGVQD (reference sequence). CDR3 nucleotides: TGCGCCAGCAGCGAAACAGGAGCCGGGGAGCTGTTTTTT. Translation: CASSETGAGELFF.

In regard to this clone: At the DNA level, this CDR3 is encoded by other sequences in the same sample as well. The J gene is TRBJ1-3, the V gene TRBV5-1; 7 nucleotides line up with TRBD1. Germline lookup yields CDR1 SGHRS and CDR2 YFSETQ. J was trimmed by 4 bases and V by 4 bases; bases with no gene match: 5. The CDR3 extends over 14 amino acids. The CDR3 DNA sequence: TGCGCCAGCAGCCCGGGGACAGCCGGAAACACCATATATTTT. Protein sequence: CASSPGTAGNTIYF.

The chain recombines TRBV5-5 with TRBJ1-4; tentative D call: TRBD1 (6 bases). V lost 0 bases to trimming and J lost 5 bases, with 11 bases between them. From germline, CDR1 is SGHKS and CDR2 YYEKEE (reference sequence). The CDR3 length is 15 residues. This chain's CDR3 is CASSLGQGRNEKLFF. DNA of the CDR3: TGTGCCAGCAGCTTGGGTCAGGGGAGAAATGAAAAACTGTTTTTT.

J is TRBJ1-5 and V is TRBV6-1; 8 bases line up with TRBD1. V lost 3 bases, J lost 6 bases, and 7 bases stayed unmatched. From germline, CDR1 is MNHNS and CDR2 SASEGT. This CDR3 region has 15 residues. The CDR3 DNA reads TGTGCCAGCAGTGATCAGGGGGCAGGGAGTCAGCCCCAGCATTTT. Protein: CASSDQGAGSQPQHF.

V is TRBV6-5 and J is TRBJ2-7; 9 nucleotides match TRBD1. CDR1 MNHEY and CDR2 SVGAGI come from the germline V gene. V lost 4 bases and J lost 11; bases outside the gene matches: 12. The length of the CDR3 is 14 residues. The CDR3 sequence: CASSSRTGVNWEYF. CDR3 nucleotide sequence: TGTGCCAGCAGTTCCCGGACAGGGGTAAACTGGGAGTACTTC.

The J gene is TRBJ1-1, the V gene TRBV11-2, with D possibly being TRBD1 (6 bases). V lost 3 bases and J 3 bases, leaving 17 bases between the germline ends. Germline V gene lookup returns CDR1 SGHAT and CDR2 FQNNGV. This CDR3 spans 16 amino acids. The CDR3 nucleotides are TGTGCCAGCAGCTTCGCCCGGGGGCGGGGGCACACTGAAGCTTTCTTT. It yields the protein CASSFARGRGHTEAFF.

The chain couples TRBV18 to TRBJ2-7; 9 bases match TRBD1. V trimming: 6 bases; J trimming: 7 bases; junction bases outside the gene matches: 13. CDR3 size: 15 residues. The V gene's germline CDR1 is KGHSH and CDR2 LQKENI. CDR3 nucleotides: TGTGCCAGCTCGGGGGGGACAGGGACGACTCCGGAGCAGTACTTC. This gives the protein CASSGGTGTTPEQYF.

The J gene is TRBJ2-5, the V gene TRBV28; 9 bases are shared with TRBD1. There are 14 residues in the CDR3. The V gene's germline CDR1 is MDHEN and CDR2 SYDVKM. J was trimmed by 1 base and V by 4 bases; bases with no gene match: 1. CDR3 amino acids: CASSWDRVQETQYF. The CDR3 DNA is TGTGCCAGCAGTTGGGACAGGGTCCAAGAGACCCAGTACTTC.

The rearrangement joins TRBV4-1 to TRBJ1-5; D remains ambiguous. Trimming removed 1 base at V and 6 bases at J, with 10 bases between. Germline assignment: CDR1 MGHRA and CDR2 YSYEKL. This CDR3 contains 14 residues. The CDR3 loop reads CASSQALGSQPQHF. CDR3 bases: TGCGCCAGCAGCCAAGCTCTGGGCAGTCAGCCCCAGCATTTT.